This T cell receptor beta chain appears in the sequencing data of a study of PD-1 blockade in classical Hodgkin lymphoma. Study as a whole: The nivolumab dose that patients received was 3 mg/kg, given intravenously every 2 weeks. General study results and limits: Before treatment, TCR diversity in newly diagnosed patients was reportedly lower than in healthy donors.

The repertoire was sequenced with immunoSEQ multiplex PCR; TCRdb's copy has only in-frame clones and lacks some. Found here are around 100,000 clones, 90% of them singletons; the top ten hold under 3.5%. The CDR3 is 11 amino acids. In germline, CDR1 is SQVTM, CDR2 ANQGSEA. V lost 5 bases, J lost 4 bases, and 8 bases lay in between. As for time point: cycle 4 day 1 (C4D1), after five to seven weeks of nivolumab. Every single patient, without exception, relapsed after autologous stem cell transplantation, and brentuximab vedotin exposure varied. As to this clone: The antigen is unknown. Lacking the conserved final phenylalanine or tryptophan, this CDR3 likely reflects a read error.

Specimen: peripheral blood mononuclear cells (PBMCs), collected before the fourth cycle of nivolumab. This sequence joins TRBV29-1 and TRBJ1-2, with a possible D match to TRBD1 (5 bases). This sequence was found in a human donor with classical Hodgkin lymphoma. This chain's CDR3 is CSVTGAYGYTL. CDR3 nucleotide sequence: TGCAGCGTTACCGGGGCCTATGGCTACACCCTC.